The rows below give T cell receptor beta chains drawn from one sample of a study of control samples from healthy donors and cancer patients. Profiled with immunoSEQ multiplex PCR; TCRdb holds only in-frame clones, not every one. This table holds about 130,000 clones, nearly 90% found once. Input material: blood. The receptors stem from a man in his fifties in good health. The CDR3 runs from the conserved cysteine through the conserved F or W. The order of the fields is V gene, clone size, J gene, D gene, CDR3 protein, CDR3 DNA. The D gene is left open where the match is weak. Not all rows give a size; the values are once, few, many and, for expanded clones, a class.

TRBV5-4,.,TRBJ1-1,.,CASSRIGGLTNTEAFF,TGTGCCAGCAGCCGAATTGGTGGACTTACGAACACTGAAGCTTTCTTT
TRBV11-2,.,TRBJ1-2,.,CASSFPFAMRGYGYTF,TGTGCCAGCAGCTTCCCATTCGCCATGCGGGGATATGGCTACACCTTC
TRBV5-6,few,TRBJ1-1,.,CASSPLKGEFTEAFF,TGTGCCAGCAGCCCCCTAAAGGGTGAGTTCACTGAAGCTTTCTTT
TRBV6-5,.,TRBJ1-4,.,CASSRNGGKLFF,TGTGCCAGCAGCCGTAATGGGGGAAAACTGTTTTTT
TRBV11-2,.,TRBJ2-7,.,CASSRTSEGEGTYEQYF,TGTGCCAGCAGCAGGACCTCAGAGGGTGAGGGAACCTACGAGCAGTACTTC
TRBV30,.,TRBJ1-3,TRBD1,CAWSRDSSGNTIYF,TGTGCCTGGAGTAGGGACAGCTCTGGAAACACCATATATTTT
TRBV27,.,TRBJ2-7,.,CASSKQGPGYEQYF,TGTGCCAGCAGTAAGCAAGGGCCCGGCTACGAGCAGTACTTC
TRBV4-1,few,TRBJ2-1,TRBD2,CASKRGGSSYNEQFF,TGCGCCAGCAAACGCGGCGGGAGCTCCTACAATGAGCAGTTCTTC
TRBV2,.,TRBJ2-6,.,CASSEALGPSGANVLTF,TGTGCCAGCAGTGAAGCCCTGGGACCTTCTGGGGCCAACGTCCTGACTTTC
TRBV7-6,.,TRBJ1-1,TRBD1,CASSNNRGNTEAFF,TGTGCCAGCAGTAACAACAGGGGGAACACTGAAGCTTTCTTT